This TCR beta chain stems from a study of blood T cell repertoires in COVID-19. Study information: COVID-19 samples collected from the United States, Italy and Spain covered acute and convalescent phases. T cells, B-cell-depleted T cells, or PBMCs provided the cDNA or gDNA that served as material.

TCRdb keeps only in-frame clones here, not all; method: immunoSEQ multiplex PCR. The sample records 65,000 to 75,000 clones, approximately 80% being singletons. This clone was observed a handful of times. Germline CDR1 is SGHAT and CDR2 is FQNNGV. The CDR3 totals 17 residues. V lost 7 bases and J lost 11, with 29 bases in between. This sequence originates from a woman at least 80 years old with acute or convalescent COVID-19. The sample was peripheral blood. The chain has TRBV11-2 and TRBJ2-2; TRBD2 might be the D (6 bases). CDR3 protein: CASTPRSTTVVGGELFF. The CDR3 DNA reads as TGTGCCAGCACCCCTCGGTCGACGACCGTTGTGGGAGGAGAGCTGTTTTTT.